This T cell receptor (beta chain) was identified in a study of blood T cell repertoires in COVID-19. Looking at the study overall: The United States, Italy and Spain were the sources of the acute and convalescent COVID-19 samples.

Clones were sequenced by immunoSEQ multiplex PCR, and TCRdb holds only the in-frame ones, with some missing. The data contain roughly 97,000 clones, around 83% of them singletons. The germline V gene encodes CDR1 ENHRY and CDR2 SYGVKD. V lost 0 bases to trimming and J lost 4 bases; unmatched junction nucleotides: 6. This CDR3 comprises 17 residues. The TCR originated in a woman aged 80 or over with active or convalescent COVID-19. The chain carries TRBV10-3 and TRBJ2-1, with 10 bases fitting TRBD2. Specimen: peripheral blood. CDR3 DNA: TGTGCCATCAGTGAGTCAGAGTCTAGCGGGAGATACAATGAGCAGTTCTTC. Translated, it gives CAISESESSGRYNEQFF.